One and the same sample provided the 8 T cell receptor beta chains below, sequenced in a study of cytomegalovirus exposure and HLA in healthy donors. The study ran its PCR with 60 Vbeta and 13 Jbeta primers. TCRdb's table, derived via immunoSEQ multiplex PCR, lists solely in-frame clones and lacks some. This table holds 170,000 or so clones, around 80% found once. Material for sequencing was PBMCs. The receptors derive from a male donor in good health and CMV-seropositive.

The rearrangement joins TRBV5-6 to TRBJ2-1; unclear D gene. The V end lost 0 bases, the J end lost 14 bases, and 9 bases lay between the germline ends. The germline gives CDR1 SGHDT, CDR2 YYEEEE. The CDR3 is 11 amino acids. The CDR3 bases are TGTGCCAGCAGCTTGGCGCGGAAGGAGTTCTTC. It codes for CASSLARKEFF.

This clone occurred once. The chain has TRBV27 and TRBJ2-7; D gene unclear. The CDR3 is 14 residues long. Looked up from germline, CDR1 is MNHEY and CDR2 is SMNVEV (reference sequence). V gave up 0 bases and J gave up 5 bases, with 11 bases separating them. This CDR3 reads CASSLSAGVHEQYF. DNA of the CDR3: TGTGCCAGCAGTTTATCCGCCGGAGTCCACGAGCAGTACTTC.

The gene calls are TRBV5-1 and TRBJ1-3; TRBD1 matches at 7 bases. CDR1 and CDR2 from the germline V gene are SGHRS and YFSETQ. The trim removed 4 bases at V and 0 bases at J, leaving 10 bases unmatched. The CDR3 contains 17 residues. CDR3: CASSHTGQKSSGNTIYF. Here the CDR3 DNA reads TGCGCCAGCAGCCATACGGGACAGAAAAGCTCTGGAAACACCATATATTTT.

The chain employs TRBV5-1 and TRBJ2-3; 8 bases match TRBD2. The ends lost 0 bases at V and 2 bases at J; junction bases unmatched: 5. Germline CDR1 reads SGHRS; CDR2 reads YFSETQ. CDR3 size: 16 residues. The chain's CDR3 is CASSLAGGAVTDTQYF. In DNA, the CDR3 is TGCGCCAGCAGCTTGGCGGGGGGGGCGGTCACAGATACGCAGTATTTT. Filled out from reference TRBV5-1 and TRBJ2-3, the complete variable domain reads KAGVTQTPRYLIKTRGQQVTLSCSPISGHRSVSWYQQTPGQGLQFLFEYFSETQRNKGNFPGRFSGRQFSNSRSEMNVSTLELGDSALYLCASSLAGGAVTDTQYFGPGTRLTVL.

This clone was seen more than once but under ten times. The J gene is TRBJ2-5, the V gene TRBV9; TRBD2 agrees at 7 bases. Germline CDR1 reads SGDLS; CDR2 reads YYNGEE. The V and J ends lost 0 bases and 1 base, in that order; junction bases with no gene match: 3. The CDR3 has 15 amino acids. The CDR3 coding sequence is TGTGCCAGCAGCGTAGACAGCGGGATCCAAGAGACCCAGTACTTC. Translating it yields CASSVDSGIQETQYF.

Concerning this clone: At one end the junction does not follow the germline gene, possibly because of a read error. This chain connects TRBV29-1 to TRBJ2-1, with 8 bases aligning to TRBD2. The CDR3 is made up of 11 amino acids. Germline lookup yields CDR1 SQVTM and CDR2 ANQGSEA. CDR3 coding DNA: TGCAGCGGCTTTTCTAAGCGGGAGCTAATCTTC. It encodes CSGFSKRELIF.

The chain couples TRBV7-9 to TRBJ2-7; 9 bases match TRBD1. CDR3 size: 15 residues. V shed 3 bases and J 2 bases; nucleotides not matched to a gene: 5. Germline assignment: CDR1 SEHNR and CDR2 FQNEAQ (reference sequence). The CDR3 loop is CASSFGTGSTYEQYF. The CDR3 DNA follows: TGTGCCAGCAGCTTCGGGACAGGGTCCACCTACGAGCAGTACTTC.

The chain combines TRBV13 with TRBJ1-1, with 8 bases fitting TRBD1. CDR1 PRHDT and CDR2 FYEKMQ come from the germline V gene (reference sequence). The CDR3 covers 15 residues. V lost 6 bases, J lost 4 bases, and 10 bases stayed unmatched. CDR3 nucleotides: TGTGCCAGCAGTTATACAGGGGGTGGGGGCACTGAAGCTTTCTTT. It translates to CASSYTGGGGTEAFF.